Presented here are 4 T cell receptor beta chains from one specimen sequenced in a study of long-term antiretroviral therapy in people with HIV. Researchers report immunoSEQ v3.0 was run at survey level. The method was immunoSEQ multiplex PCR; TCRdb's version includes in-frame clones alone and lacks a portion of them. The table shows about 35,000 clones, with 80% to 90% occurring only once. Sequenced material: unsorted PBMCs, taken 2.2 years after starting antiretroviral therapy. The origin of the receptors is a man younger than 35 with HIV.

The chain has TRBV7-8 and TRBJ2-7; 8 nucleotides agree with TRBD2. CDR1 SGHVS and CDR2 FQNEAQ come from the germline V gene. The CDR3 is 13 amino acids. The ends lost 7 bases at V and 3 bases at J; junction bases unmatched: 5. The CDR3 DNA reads TGTGCCAGCAAGGGACTAGAGAGCTACGAGCAGTACTTC. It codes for CASKGLESYEQYF.

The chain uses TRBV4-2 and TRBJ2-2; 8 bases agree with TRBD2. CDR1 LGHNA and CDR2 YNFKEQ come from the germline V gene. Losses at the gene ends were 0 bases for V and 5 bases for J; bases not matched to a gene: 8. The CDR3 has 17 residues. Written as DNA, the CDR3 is TGTGCCAGCAGCCAAGATCTCAGCGGGGGTTATACCGGGGAGCTGTTTTTT. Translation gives CASSQDLSGGYTGELFF.

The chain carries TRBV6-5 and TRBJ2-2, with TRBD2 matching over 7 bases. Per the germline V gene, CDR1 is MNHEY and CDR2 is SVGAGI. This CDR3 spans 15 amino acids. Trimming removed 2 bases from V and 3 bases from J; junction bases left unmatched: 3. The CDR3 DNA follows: TGTGCCAGCAGTTACCGGGGGGTCTACACCGGGGAGCTGTTTTTT. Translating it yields CASSYRGVYTGELFF.

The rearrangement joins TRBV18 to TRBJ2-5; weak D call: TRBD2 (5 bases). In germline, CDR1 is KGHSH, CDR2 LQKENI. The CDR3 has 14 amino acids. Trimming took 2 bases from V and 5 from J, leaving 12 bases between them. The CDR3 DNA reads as TGTGCCAGCTCACCAAGCAGGACTGGGGAGACCCAGTACTTC. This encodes CASSPSRTGETQYF.